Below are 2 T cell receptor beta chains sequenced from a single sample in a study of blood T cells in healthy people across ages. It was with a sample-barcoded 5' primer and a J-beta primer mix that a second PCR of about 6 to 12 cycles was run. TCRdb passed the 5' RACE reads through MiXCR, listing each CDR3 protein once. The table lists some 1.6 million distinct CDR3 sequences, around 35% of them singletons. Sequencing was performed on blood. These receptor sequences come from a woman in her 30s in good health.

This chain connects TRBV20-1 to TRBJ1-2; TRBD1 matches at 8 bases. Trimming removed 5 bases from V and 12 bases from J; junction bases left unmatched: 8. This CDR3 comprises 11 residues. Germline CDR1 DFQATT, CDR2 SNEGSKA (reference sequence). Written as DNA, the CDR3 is TGCAGTGCTGATGTACAGGGGGATAACACCTTC. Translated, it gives CSADVQGDNTF.

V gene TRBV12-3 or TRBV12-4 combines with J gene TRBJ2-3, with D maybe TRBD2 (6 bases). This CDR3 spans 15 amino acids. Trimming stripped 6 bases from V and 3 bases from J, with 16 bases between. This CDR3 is CASSRATSGTDTQYF. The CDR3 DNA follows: TGTGCCAGCAGCCGAGCGACTAGTGGGACAGATACGCAGTATTTT.